The TCR beta chain described here comes from a study of T cells in Graves' hyperthyroidism and ophthalmopathy. V shed 6 bases and J shed 3 bases, with 16 bases lying between them. Germline CDR1 and CDR2: SGHTA and FQGNSA. The CDR3 is made up of 15 amino acids. Patients were aged 18 to 65, had disease duration under 2 months, and had newly diagnosed hyperthyroidism. This clonotype has only a few counts. Antigen unknown. Study-level findings and limits: Blood also held most thyroid clonotypes expanded beyond 0.001.

TCR beta CDR3 regions were amplified from RNA transcripts. A set of HTBI primers served as the primers for a first-round RT-PCR of the TCR CDR3. TCRdb redid the calling of the multiplex PCR reads with MiXCR, one entry per CDR3 protein. The sample lists hundreds of thousands of distinct CDR3 sequences, 25% occurring once. Source material: blood. The chain uses TRBV7-2 and TRBJ2-3, with a weak D call TRBD2 (5 bases). The receptor's source is a man aged 50 or older with Graves' hyperthyroidism. The CDR3 sequence is CASRYTSLGTDTQYF. In DNA, the CDR3 is TGTGCCAGCAGATACACTAGTCTGGGGACAGATACGCAGTATTTT.